This is a list of T cell receptor beta chains from one sample in a study of shared clonotypes between healthy human individuals. Here immunoSEQ multiplex PCR was the method, and the copy in TCRdb shows in-frame clones only, minus some. Of 640,000 or so clones listed, about 78% are singletons. The source material was memory CD4+ T cells sorted from blood. The receptors were sampled from a woman aged 25 to 45 in good health. CDR3s include the opening cysteine and the closing phenylalanine or tryptophan. Fields, in order: CDR3 DNA, CDR3 protein, clone size, J gene, V gene, D gene. The D gene is left open where the match is weak. Not all rows give a size; the values are once, few, many and, for expanded clones, a class.

DNA: TGTGCCAGCTCACGGGACCGGGGAAGCAATCAGCCCCAGCATTTT
CDR3: CASSRDRGSNQPQHF
size: -
J: TRBJ1-5
V: TRBV18
D: -

DNA: TGTGCCAGCAGCGTAGGAGGAGATACGCAGTATTTT
CDR3: CASSVGGDTQYF
size: -
J: TRBJ2-3
V: TRBV9
D: -

DNA: TGTGCCAGCAGCCACACCCAGGGCCTAGCCAAAAACATTCAGTACTTC
CDR3: CASSHTQGLAKNIQYF
size: -
J: TRBJ2-4
V: TRBV14
D: -

DNA: TGTGCCACCAGCAGAAGTTTCTACTCATCCCCCTACGAGCAGTACTTC
CDR3: CATSRSFYSSPYEQYF
size: -
J: TRBJ2-7
V: TRBV15
D: -

DNA: TGTGCCAGCAGCCCCATCGCCTCTACAGGGAGGAGAAACATTCAGTACTTC
CDR3: CASSPIASTGRRNIQYF
size: -
J: TRBJ2-4
V: TRBV11-3
D: -

DNA: TGTGCCAGCAGTTTATGGTCAGTAGGAAGTGAAAAACTGTTTTTT
CDR3: CASSLWSVGSEKLFF
size: -
J: TRBJ1-4
V: TRBV28
D: -

DNA: TGTGCCAGCAGCGTAGGCGGGGGCTTCACCGGGGAGCTGTTTTTT
CDR3: CASSVGGGFTGELFF
size: -
J: TRBJ2-2
V: TRBV9
D: -

DNA: TGTGCCAGTAGTATCGACCTGCTCGGGGGCTACACCTTC
CDR3: CASSIDLLGGYTF
size: -
J: TRBJ1-2
V: TRBV19
D: -

DNA: TGTGCCAGCAGCTTGGGCGGGGCCTCTGGAAACACCATATATTTT
CDR3: CASSLGGASGNTIYF
size: -
J: TRBJ1-3
V: TRBV5-4
D: -

DNA: TGCGCCAGCAGTGAAGGACAGGGGGCTGACGAGCAGTACTTC
CDR3: CASSEGQGADEQYF
size: few
J: TRBJ2-7
V: TRBV10-1
D: TRBD1

DNA: TGTGCCAGCAGTGAATTGGGAGAACGTACTGAAGCTTTCTTT
CDR3: CASSELGERTEAFF
size: -
J: TRBJ1-1
V: TRBV2
D: -

DNA: TGTGCCAGCAGTTTCACTAGCGGAGCTCAAGAGACCCAGTACTTC
CDR3: CASSFTSGAQETQYF
size: -
J: TRBJ2-5
V: TRBV5-4
D: TRBD2

DNA: TGTGCCAGCAGCCCAAGGGCAGGGTCCACCGGGGAGCTGTTTTTT
CDR3: CASSPRAGSTGELFF
size: once
J: TRBJ2-2
V: TRBV7-2
D: -

DNA: TGTGCCAGCAGTTACTCTGCGTCCAATCAGCCCCAGCATTTT
CDR3: CASSYSASNQPQHF
size: -
J: TRBJ1-5
V: TRBV6-5
D: -

DNA: TGCAGCGTTCGGGATAACACTGAAGCTTTCTTT
CDR3: CSVRDNTEAFF
size: -
J: TRBJ1-1
V: TRBV29-1
D: -

DNA: TGTGCCAGCTTCCGGGACAGCTTCTACGAGCAGTACTTC
CDR3: CASFRDSFYEQYF
size: -
J: TRBJ2-7
V: TRBV19
D: TRBD1

DNA: TGTGCCAGCAGGGTGGGGACGGGTAACTATGGCTACACCTTC
CDR3: CASRVGTGNYGYTF
size: -
J: TRBJ1-2
V: TRBV28
D: -

DNA: TGTGCCAGCAGTTCCCGGGATAGCGGGAGGGGCCGCGAGCAGTACTTC
CDR3: CASSSRDSGRGREQYF
size: -
J: TRBJ2-7
V: TRBV28
D: TRBD2

DNA: TGTGCCAGCAGCCGACAAGGCGGGCAGGTTGAAAAACTGTTTTTT
CDR3: CASSRQGGQVEKLFF
size: -
J: TRBJ1-4
V: TRBV14
D: -

DNA: TGTGCCAGCAGTCCACACAGGGGCACCAATGGCTACACCTTC
CDR3: CASSPHRGTNGYTF
size: -
J: TRBJ1-2
V: TRBV28
D: TRBD1

DNA: TGTGCCAGCAGTGATTTTCAGGGCTTTGCTGGGGCCAACGTCCTGACTTTC
CDR3: CASSDFQGFAGANVLTF
size: -
J: TRBJ2-6
V: TRBV2
D: -

DNA: TGTGCCAGCACGGTTTTGACTAGCGGCACCGGGGAGCTGTTTTTT
CDR3: CASTVLTSGTGELFF
size: -
J: TRBJ2-2
V: TRBV2
D: TRBD2

DNA: TGTGCCAGTAGTATTATCGGGACAGGGGGCCAAGAGACCCAGTACTTC
CDR3: CASSIIGTGGQETQYF
size: -
J: TRBJ2-5
V: TRBV19
D: TRBD1

DNA: TGTGCCAGCAGCCAGACAGGGGAACCCTACGAGCAGTACTTC
CDR3: CASSQTGEPYEQYF
size: -
J: TRBJ2-7
V: TRBV6-5
D: TRBD1

DNA: TGTGCCAGCAGTGAAGTGCCAGTCGGGCAGGGATCAATCTACGAGCAGTACTTC
CDR3: CASSEVPVGQGSIYEQYF
size: -
J: TRBJ2-7
V: TRBV25-1
D: -

DNA: TGTGCCAGCAACCGGGACAGGGTAGAGCCCCAGCATTTT
CDR3: CASNRDRVEPQHF
size: -
J: TRBJ1-5
V: TRBV2
D: TRBD1

DNA: TGTGCCAGCAGCCCCGGACAGGGCAGGAGTGAAAAACTGTTTTTT
CDR3: CASSPGQGRSEKLFF
size: once
J: TRBJ1-4
V: TRBV5-4
D: TRBD1

DNA: TGCGCCAGCAGCTTGCAAGGCGGGAGGAACACCGTCTACGAGCAGTACTTC
CDR3: CASSLQGGRNTVYEQYF
size: -
J: TRBJ2-7
V: TRBV5-1
D: TRBD2

DNA: TGTGCCAGCAGCCCTCATGAGGTTACCTACGAGCAGTACTTC
CDR3: CASSPHEVTYEQYF
size: -
J: TRBJ2-7
V: TRBV28
D: -

DNA: TGCGCCAGCCTCCCCCCGCCTCAGCCCCAGCATTTT
CDR3: CASLPPPQPQHF
size: -
J: TRBJ1-5
V: TRBV23-1
D: -

DNA: TGTGCCAGCAGTAAAACCAGGGAAACAACAGATACGCAGTATTTT
CDR3: CASSKTRETTDTQYF
size: few
J: TRBJ2-3
V: TRBV6-1
D: -

DNA: TGTGCCAGCAGTTACGACCGATGGTCGGGCAATGAGCAGTTCTTC
CDR3: CASSYDRWSGNEQFF
size: many
J: TRBJ2-1
V: TRBV6-5
D: -

DNA: TGTGCCAGTGGGGAGGGTTTTTACGAAAAACTGTTTTTT
CDR3: CASGEGFYEKLFF
size: -
J: TRBJ1-4
V: TRBV6-1
D: -

DNA: TGTGCCAGTAGTATTGGGGCCGCCGGCACTGAAGCTTTCTTT
CDR3: CASSIGAAGTEAFF
size: few
J: TRBJ1-1
V: TRBV19
D: -

DNA: TGTGCCAGTAGTGACCCGGGACAGGGCCATGGCTACACCTTC
CDR3: CASSDPGQGHGYTF
size: -
J: TRBJ1-2
V: TRBV19
D: TRBD1

DNA: TGTGCCAGCAGTTACGGTAGCGGAATCCAAGAGACCCAGTACTTC
CDR3: CASSYGSGIQETQYF
size: -
J: TRBJ2-5
V: TRBV28
D: -

DNA: TGCGCCAGCAGTGAGTCACTCAGACAAGCTTTCTTT
CDR3: CASSESLRQAFF
size: -
J: TRBJ1-1
V: TRBV10-2
D: -

DNA: TGTGCCAGCAGCCCCGGGACAAATTACTACAATGAGCAGTTCTTC
CDR3: CASSPGTNYYNEQFF
size: few
J: TRBJ2-1
V: TRBV11-2
D: -

DNA: TGTGCCAGCAGCTTAGTTTCAGGGCGCCAAACCTACGAGCAGTACTTC
CDR3: CASSLVSGRQTYEQYF
size: many
J: TRBJ2-7
V: TRBV7-2
D: -

DNA: TGTGCCAGTATGGCGGGGGCAGGGGCCAACGTCCTGACTTTC
CDR3: CASMAGAGANVLTF
size: -
J: TRBJ2-6
V: TRBV19
D: -

DNA: TGCAGCGTAGAGGGGCTAGCACATGAGCAGTTCTTC
CDR3: CSVEGLAHEQFF
size: many
J: TRBJ2-1
V: TRBV29-1
D: -

DNA: TGTGCCAGCCAATTAGGGACAGGGCAGTTTAGCGAGCAGTACTTC
CDR3: CASQLGTGQFSEQYF
size: -
J: TRBJ2-7
V: TRBV28
D: TRBD1

DNA: TGTGCCAGTAGTTCTGGGACTAGCGGGAGGGGTGACCAGTACTTC
CDR3: CASSSGTSGRGDQYF
size: -
J: TRBJ2-5
V: TRBV19
D: TRBD2